Detailed here is one TCR beta chain. Using immunoSEQ multiplex PCR, the repertoire was profiled, and TCRdb retains in-frame clones only, with some absent. The sample includes 100,000 to 150,000 clones, approximately 90% of them seen just once. These data are taken from a study of blood T cell repertoires in COVID-19. Across the study: The cDNA or gDNA used as material had been derived from T cells, B-cell-depleted T cells, or PBMCs.

The junction had 7 bases not matched to a gene; V was cut back by 5 bases and J by 3 bases. Germline V gene sequence: CDR1 SGHTA, CDR2 FQGNSA. CDR3 size: 16 residues. The V and J genes are TRBV7-2 and TRBJ1-6; 7 bases line up with TRBD1. The receptor comes from a man aged 50 to 60 with acute or convalescent COVID-19. The sample was peripheral blood. CDR3 protein: CASSRMGTVYNSPLHF. The CDR3 DNA is TGTGCCAGCAGCCGGATGGGGACAGTCTATAATTCACCCCTCCACTTT.